A selection of T cell receptor beta chains follows, all from one sample in a study of Graves' ophthalmopathy and Graves' hyperthyroidism. TCRdb itself ran the multiplex PCR reads through MiXCR, one entry per CDR3 protein. The repertoire holds roughly 700,000 distinct CDR3 sequences, roughly 41% seen once, with roughly 46% in the top ten. The sequenced material came from peripheral blood. The receptors come from an adult man with Graves' ophthalmopathy. Each CDR3 is given with its conserved first and last residue.

v_gene: TRBV15
j_gene: TRBJ1-5
CDR3aa: CATSRAGGANQPQHF

v_gene: TRBV19
j_gene: TRBJ1-5
CDR3aa: CASTPIWQPAQPQHF

v_gene: TRBV9
j_gene: TRBJ1-6
CDR3aa: CASTPGGPADSPLHF

v_gene: TRBV20-1
j_gene: TRBJ1-5
CDR3aa: CSARGEHRDQPQHF

v_gene: TRBV24-1
j_gene: TRBJ2-2
CDR3aa: CATGRQDSYGELFF

v_gene: TRBV29-1
j_gene: TRBJ2-5
CDR3aa: CSHRQGGLRETQYF

v_gene: TRBV4-1
j_gene: TRBJ1-2
CDR3aa: CASSHGGVLGYTF

v_gene: TRBV12-3/TRBV12-4
j_gene: TRBJ1-5
CDR3aa: CASSLEWGTQHF

v_gene: TRBV29-1
j_gene: TRBJ2-5
CDR3aa: CSLTSSGGTTVETQYF

v_gene: TRBV19
j_gene: TRBJ1-1
CDR3aa: CASSIAGHLNTEAFF

v_gene: TRBV12-3/TRBV12-4
j_gene: TRBJ2-5
CDR3aa: CASSPRGVADIQETQYF

v_gene: TRBV7-9
j_gene: TRBJ2-7
CDR3aa: CASSRGGVPSYEQYF

v_gene: TRBV6-5
j_gene: TRBJ2-7
CDR3aa: CASSYKREDNEQYF